Below, 8 T cell receptor beta chains from the same sample are listed, as sequenced in a study of blood T cell repertoires in COVID-19. TCRdb keeps only in-frame clones here, not all; method: immunoSEQ multiplex PCR. The sample includes just under 60,000 clones, approximately 83% of them seen just once. Sequenced: peripheral blood. These receptors were collected from an elderly man with COVID-19, enrolled during active disease.

The chain joins TRBV10-3 to TRBJ1-4, with TRBD1 matching over 7 bases. Germline V gene data show CDR1 as ENHRY and CDR2 as SYGVKD. V gave up 3 bases and J gave up 10 bases; unmatched junction bases: 14. The CDR3 runs 16 residues. The chain's CDR3 is CAISDGDRSAAGKLFF. The DNA of the CDR3 is TGTGCCATCAGTGACGGGGACAGATCGGCAGCGGGAAAACTGTTTTTT.

V gene TRBV6-5 combines with J gene TRBJ1-5; D may be TRBD1 (5 bases). Per germline, CDR1 MNHEY and CDR2 SVGAGI. The CDR3 length is 12 residues. Trimming pared 8 bases from V and 7 bases from J, leaving 12 bases between. The CDR3 DNA reads TGTGCCAGCTGGGGCCCTGGGCAGCCCCAGCATTTT. As protein: CASWGPGQPQHF.

V gene TRBV18 combines with J gene TRBJ1-1; 8 positions match TRBD1. Germline V lookup: CDR1 KGHSH, CDR2 LQKENI. The CDR3 consists of 14 residues. The V segment lost 3 bases and the J segment 5 bases; nucleotides outside the gene matches: 5. The CDR3 sequence: CASSPGQGGTEAFF. In DNA, the CDR3 is TGTGCCAGCTCACCTGGACAGGGAGGAACTGAAGCTTTCTTT.

The chain joins TRBV7-9 to TRBJ1-5; 8 positions agree with TRBD1. Germline V gene sequence: CDR1 SEHNR, CDR2 FQNEAQ (reference sequence). The CDR3 runs to 18 residues. The V gene end was trimmed by 3 bases and the J gene end by 0 bases; junction bases not matched to a gene: 10. CDR3 in amino acids: CASSFVTGDLYSNQPQHF. In nucleotides, the CDR3 is TGTGCCAGCAGCTTCGTGACAGGGGATCTCTATAGCAATCAGCCCCAGCATTTT.

This clone was observed once. This chain links TRBV14 with TRBJ1-2; D is perhaps TRBD1 (6 bases). With 1 base removed from V and 6 bases from J, the gap between germline ends came to 9 bases. This CDR3 contains 13 residues. Germline CDR1 reads SGHDN; CDR2 reads FVKESK. As DNA, the CDR3 is TGTGCCAGCAGCCAAGTGGGGGCGAATGGCTACACCTTC. Protein sequence: CASSQVGANGYTF.

The chain recombines TRBV9 with TRBJ2-1; 14 positions match TRBD2. The CDR3 spans 16 residues. With V trimmed by 3 bases and J by 10 bases, 9 bases remained unmatched. Germline V lookup: CDR1 SGDLS, CDR2 YYNGEE. The CDR3 nucleotides read TGTGCCAGCAGCGGAGGACTAGCGGGAGGCCTGGGGGAGCAGTTCTTC. It yields the protein CASSGGLAGGLGEQFF.

The genes are TRBV6-2 or TRBV6-3 and TRBJ1-2, with TRBD1 as a possible D gene (5 bases). The ends were cut back, 5 bases at V and 5 bases at J, with 12 bases in the middle. This CDR3 spans 13 amino acids. CDR1 and CDR2 from the germline V gene are MNHEY and SVGEGT. CDR3 nucleotide sequence: TGTGCCAGCAGTCAGGGAAACCGGTATGGCTACACCTTC. It translates to CASSQGNRYGYTF.

The chain employs TRBV9 and TRBJ1-4; TRBD1 matches at 8 bases. The CDR3 runs 16 residues. Per germline, CDR1 SGDLS and CDR2 YYNGEE. The junction had 11 bases not matched to a gene; V was cut back by 3 bases and J by 7 bases. The CDR3 sequence is CASSAPTGTGLEKLFF. CDR3 bases: TGTGCCAGCAGCGCTCCCACCGGGACAGGTCTTGAAAAACTGTTTTTT.